The 23 T cell receptor beta chains presented below share a single source sample, sequenced in a study of CD8+ T cells in alopecia areata. As for treatment: oral pan-JAK inhibitor, 5-10 mg twice daily. TCR sequencing used cDNA made by reverse transcription of extracted RNA. The table came from immunoSEQ multiplex PCR; TCRdb's copy has only in-frame clones and leaves some out. This table holds 130,000 or so clones, 86% found once. The sequencing used CD8+ T cells sorted from blood, collected at week 4, from a patient treated with tofacitinib. These TCRs come from a human donor with alopecia areata.

The chain joins TRBV29-1 to TRBJ2-2; D gene uncertain. The germline CDR1 and CDR2 sequences are SQVTM and ANQGSEA. The CDR3 consists of 14 residues. The V end was cut by 1 base, the J end by 2 bases, with 8 bases between. CDR3 nucleotides: TGCAGCGTTGAAGGTTCAGACAACACCGGGGAGCTGTTTTTT. Its translation is CSVEGSDNTGELFF.

This chain uses TRBV15 with TRBJ1-4; no definite D call. V gave up 5 bases and J gave up 3 bases, with 13 bases separating them. The V gene's germline CDR1 is LNHNV and CDR2 YYDKDF (reference sequence). CDR3 length equals 15 residues. In DNA, the CDR3 is TGTGCCACCAGCGGATACCTGACCGCTAATGAAAAACTGTTTTTT. Translation gives CATSGYLTANEKLFF.

V usage is TRBV30 and J usage is TRBJ2-2; 8 bases line up with TRBD2. The CDR3 runs 14 residues. Germline-derived CDR1 and CDR2 are GTSNPN and SVGIG (reference sequence). After removal of 5 bases from V and 5 bases from J, the junction contained 7 bases not matched to a gene. CDR3 protein: CAWEPGLDTGELFF. The DNA of the CDR3 is TGTGCCTGGGAACCGGGACTAGATACCGGGGAGCTGTTTTTT.

The chain employs TRBV5-1 and TRBJ2-3, with 13 bases that match TRBD2. Germline trimming cut 4 bases from V and 3 bases from J; bases unmatched to any gene: 5. In germline, CDR1 is SGHRS, CDR2 YFSETQ. This CDR3 region has 16 residues. The CDR3 protein is CASSPWTSGSTDTQYF. CDR3 DNA sequence: TGCGCCAGCAGCCCTTGGACTAGCGGGAGTACAGATACGCAGTATTTT.

The V gene is TRBV5-1, the J gene TRBJ2-2; 7 bases are a match to TRBD1. The V segment lost 7 bases and the J segment 1 base; nucleotides outside the gene matches: 1. This CDR3 contains 13 residues. CDR1 is SGHRS and CDR2 is YFSETQ in the germline V gene. CDR3 residues: CASGTVNTGELFF. The CDR3 bases are TGCGCCAGCGGGACAGTGAACACCGGGGAGCTGTTTTTT.

The gene calls are TRBV9 and TRBJ1-2; the D is unclear. Trimming took off 0 bases at V and 4 bases at J, with 10 bases between the two ends. The CDR3 totals 14 residues. CDR1 and CDR2 from the germline V gene are SGDLS and YYNGEE. This chain's CDR3 is CASSVGLGPYGYTF. The DNA for the CDR3 is TGTGCCAGCAGCGTAGGATTGGGTCCCTATGGCTACACCTTC.

This chain joins TRBV5-5 and TRBJ2-3; D unresolved. CDR3 length equals 11 residues. The germline V gene has CDR1 SGHKS and CDR2 YYEKEE (reference sequence). The V end was cut by 0 bases, the J end by 10 bases, with 6 bases between. The CDR3 spells CASSLGGAQYF. DNA for the CDR3: TGTGCCAGCAGCTTGGGGGGTGCGCAGTATTTT.

This chain links TRBV21-1 with TRBJ2-2; TRBD2, the table's D call, lacks a check against the DNA. TRBV21-1 has pseudogene status. The CDR3 has 16 residues. CDR3 DNA sequence: TGTGCCAGCACCTCTCCCTGGCGGGGGTTAGCCGGGGAGCTGTTTTTT. Translation gives CASTSPWRGLAGELFF.

V gene TRBV2 combines with J gene TRBJ2-1; the D call may be TRBD1 or TRBD2 (5 bases each). The CDR3 covers 18 residues. V lost 4 bases, J lost 5 bases, and 24 bases lay in between. Per the germline V gene, CDR1 is SNHLY and CDR2 is FYNNEI. This CDR3 reads CASSGAPFSRDLNNEQFF. Here the CDR3 DNA reads TGTGCCAGCAGTGGCGCTCCCTTCAGCCGGGACCTCAACAATGAGCAGTTCTTC.

Only one count was recorded for this clone. This sequence joins TRBV6-5 and TRBJ2-7, with no clear D. The ends were cut back, 0 bases at V and 4 bases at J, with 16 bases in the middle. The CDR3 is 16 residues long. Germline assignment: CDR1 MNHEY and CDR2 SVGAGI. In DNA form, the CDR3 reads TGTGCCAGCAGTTACTCGCTACAATTAAAGCTGTACGAGCAGTACTTC. It specifies CASSYSLQLKLYEQYF.

The CDR3 DNA reads TGTGCCTGGAGTGATCGGCGAGTTTCCTACGAGCAGTACTTC. It codes for CAWSDRRVSYEQYF. V usage is TRBV30 and J usage is TRBJ2-7; D call uncertain. Looked up from germline, CDR1 is GTSNPN and CDR2 is SVGIG (reference sequence). CDR3 length equals 14 residues. V lost 1 base and J lost 1, with 11 bases in between. Based on the CDR3 plus reference TRBV30 and TRBJ2-7, the full variable domain is SQTIHQWPATLVQPVGSPLSLECTVEGTSNPNLYWYRQAAGRGLQLLFYSVGIGQISSEVPQNLSASRPQDRQFILSSKKLLLSDSGFYLCAWSDRRVSYEQYFGPGTRLTVT.

The chain combines TRBV11-2 with TRBJ2-3; 9 bases line up with TRBD1. V dropped 0 bases and J dropped 6; count of bases not matched to a gene: 10. Germline lookup yields CDR1 SGHAT and CDR2 FQNNGV. The CDR3 spans 17 residues. CDR3 in DNA: TGTGCCAGCAGCTTAGAAGTGGACAGGGGAAAGAGGGATACGCAGTATTTT. It yields the protein CASSLEVDRGKRDTQYF.

V is TRBV27 and J is TRBJ2-7, with 7 bases matching TRBD1. This CDR3 spans 13 amino acids. Germline V gene sequence: CDR1 MNHEY, CDR2 SMNVEV (reference sequence). Trimming cost V 10 bases and J 3 bases; bases outside gene matches: 9. The CDR3 sequence: CATRGGSDYEQYF. CDR3 bases: TGTGCCACGAGAGGGGGCTCGGACTACGAGCAGTACTTC.

The rearrangement uses TRBV5-4 and TRBJ2-5; unclear D gene. The length of the CDR3 is 13 residues. With 0 bases removed from V and 4 bases from J, the gap between germline ends came to 7 bases. Germline V CDR1 and CDR2: SGHNT, YYREEE (reference sequence). The CDR3 bases are TGTGCCAGCAGCTTGGCTGTGGTAGAGACCCAGTACTTC. Translated, it gives CASSLAVVETQYF.

The gene calls are TRBV9 and TRBJ1-1, with D perhaps matching TRBD1 (5 bases). The germline V and J ends were trimmed by 4 bases and 7 bases, with 11 bases remaining between them. The germline V gene encodes CDR1 SGDLS and CDR2 YYNGEE. This CDR3 comprises 12 residues. The CDR3 sequence: CASSSGADEAFF. The CDR3 DNA follows: TGTGCCAGCAGCTCTGGGGCAGATGAAGCTTTCTTT.

The gene calls are TRBV9 and TRBJ2-1; 15 bases are shared with TRBD2. Trimming removed 3 bases from V and 9 bases from J; junction bases left unmatched: 4. CDR1 and CDR2 from the germline V gene are SGDLS and YYNGEE. The CDR3 extends over 15 amino acids. The DNA for the CDR3 is TGTGCCAGCAGCGGGACTAGCGGGAGGGGGTCTGAGCAGTTCTTC. It specifies CASSGTSGRGSEQFF.

This rearrangement joins TRBV27 to TRBJ1-5, with 7 bases matching TRBD1. CDR1 is MNHEY and CDR2 is SMNVEV in the germline V gene (reference sequence). CDR3 length equals 14 residues. J gave up 2 bases and V 6 bases, and 4 bases lay outside the gene matches. This chain's CDR3 is CASSVTGGNQPQHF. CDR3 nucleotide sequence: TGTGCCAGCAGCGTAACAGGGGGCAATCAGCCCCAGCATTTT.

The sample holds one count of this clone. This chain uses TRBV27 with TRBJ2-7; 10 nucleotides match TRBD2. CDR3 size: 17 residues. The junction had 6 bases not matched to a gene; V was cut back by 1 base and J by 0 bases. Germline CDR1 is MNHEY and CDR2 is SMNVEV (reference sequence). CDR3 amino acids: CASSLWLAGGRSYEQYF. The CDR3, as DNA: TGTGCCAGCAGTTTATGGTTAGCGGGGGGCCGCTCCTACGAGCAGTACTTC.

This clone was seen once. This chain joins TRBV29-1 and TRBJ2-3; 7 nucleotides match TRBD1. V lost 3 bases, J lost 2 bases, and 11 bases stayed unmatched. The CDR3 consists of 16 residues. Germline CDR1 is SQVTM and CDR2 is ANQGSEA. The CDR3 DNA is TGCAGCGTTGACTTGGGACAGTCATCCCCCACAGATACGCAGTATTTT. Translation: CSVDLGQSSPTDTQYF.

This clone appeared a single time. The J gene is TRBJ1-5, the V gene TRBV19; 8 bases agree with TRBD1. Germline V gene lookup returns CDR1 LNHDA and CDR2 SQIVND (reference sequence). The CDR3 extends over 16 amino acids. The junction had 10 bases not matched to a gene; V was cut back by 5 bases and J by 4 bases. The CDR3, as DNA: TGTGCCAGTAGTTCGGACAGGGCGGCCGGGAATCAGCCCCAGCATTTT. Amino acids: CASSSDRAAGNQPQHF.

A few counts support this clone. The CDR3 sequence: CASSLGTSVDGEQYF. In DNA, the CDR3 is TGTGCCAGCAGCTTAGGGACTAGCGTAGACGGCGAGCAGTACTTC. V gene TRBV7-3 combines with J gene TRBJ2-7; 10 positions match TRBD2. J was trimmed by 6 bases and V by 2 bases; bases with no gene match: 7. The germline V gene encodes CDR1 SGHTA and CDR2 FQGTGA. The CDR3 runs to 15 residues.

The CDR3 DNA is TGTGCCAGCAGCATTACCACAGGGAGCGATGAGCAGTTCTTC. Its protein product is CASSITTGSDEQFF. This chain connects TRBV9 to TRBJ2-1; possible D gene TRBD1, 6 bases. Deletions cut 4 bases from V and 8 bases from J, with 16 bases between. Germline CDR1 is SGDLS and CDR2 is YYNGEE. This CDR3 is 14 amino acids long.

This clone showed up just once. The V gene is TRBV4-1, the J gene TRBJ2-5; 11 nucleotides agree with TRBD2. The trim removed 3 bases at V and 5 bases at J, leaving 11 bases unmatched. Germline V gene sequence: CDR1 MGHRA, CDR2 YSYEKL. The CDR3 runs 17 residues. In DNA form, the CDR3 reads TGCGCCAGCAGCCATCTTCTAGCGGGAGGACAGGGCGAGACCCAGTACTTC. Translated, it gives CASSHLLAGGQGETQYF.